This record concerns one T cell receptor (beta chain) sequence. The antigen this receptor binds is unknown. No base quality information exists; no much larger clone differs at one position. TCRbeta CDR3 regions were amplified from genomic DNA using the immunoSEQ Assay, a bias-controlled multiplex PCR. Per the original workflow: The number of nucleated cells in each sample was estimated by amplification of reference gene primers within the assay. To quantify the absolute abundance of each unique TCRbeta CDR3 rearrangement, sequence reads were collapsed and filtered. For each sample, productive Simpson clonality was calculated as the square root of Simpson's diversity index over productive rearrangements. This is the immuneACCESS table as TCRdb keeps it, with only in-frame sequences that have V and J called. A part of the clones is gone; compared with another copy, unresolved V genes explain less than half, and the rest is unexplained. D and trimming were read from the DNA, whereas the V and J calls and clone size are those reported in that table. The sample yields 200,000 to 250,000 clones; 90% to 95% were counted once. The ten biggest clones cover over 1.5% of the sample.

Participants in the prospective study were aged about 18 to 100 years, lived in 20 to 30 United States geographic areas, and enrolled through a virtual design. In the prospective study, cohorts were assigned on the basis of participant-reported clinical history obtained from a screening survey and a study questionnaire. Recovered participants in ImmuneRACE Cohort 3 were defined as having two consecutive negative NP/OP PCR tests, clearance from a healthcare professional, or resolution of symptoms. In the prospective study, mobile phlebotomists collected whole blood, serum and a nasopharyngeal or oropharyngeal swab from each participant. Participants in the prospective study had the option to provide additional blood draws and questionnaires over a 2-month period. Before DNA extraction, prospective study blood samples were shipped either frozen or at room temperature. The source of the sample is a study of blood T cell repertoires in COVID-19 (TCRdb year 2020). Turning to the overall study: The collaborator samples originated in the United States, Italy and Spain and spanned the acute and convalescent phases of COVID-19. The material from the prospective study consisted of cDNA or gDNA derived from T cells, B-cell-depleted T cells, or PBMCs. The dataset comprised deeply sampled blood TCRbeta repertoires from subjects exposed to, actively infected with, or recovered from COVID-19. The repertoires were released in a freely available public database intended as a resource for research on the immune response to SARS-CoV-2. The samples were drawn from the first 160 participants of the ongoing ImmuneRACE study and from over 950 subjects provided by 6 global collaborators. A de-identified subject ID, COVID-19 status, age in years and sex were almost always included in the sample metadata. Where available, HLA class I and class II types were obtained from metadata supplied by the sample provider rather than from assay-based typing.

Broad study findings and their caveats: The amount of clinical and demographic metadata varied by source and participant and was provided uncurated.

This clonotype originated in a woman aged 18 to 35 who had recovered from COVID-19. Sequenced material: PBMCs or T cells enriched from blood (not recorded which).

The CDR3 in this case is CASMGRQDLTEAFF. In nucleotide form, the sequence is TGTGCCAGTATGGGGCGACAGGATTTAACTGAAGCTTTCTTT. The chain is made from TRBV19 and TRBJ1-1; perhaps TRBD1 is the D gene, with 6 bases matching. V is cut by 7 bases and J by 5 bases, and the space between the germline ends is 17 bases. The CDR3 runs 14 amino acids, cysteine and phenylalanine included. The entry retains the CDR3 DNA only, 42 bases that are in frame from base 1. For CDR1 and CDR2, the germline V gene (reference sequence) lists LNHDA and SQIVND.